This T cell receptor (beta chain) was sequenced in a study of shared T cell receptors in the human thymus. Assay: immunoSEQ multiplex PCR; the TCRdb copy retains only in-frame clones and omits some. The sample includes more than 550,000 clones, approximately 85% of them seen just once. This CDR3 has 15 amino acids. V lost 0 bases to trimming and J lost 7 bases, with 15 bases between them. Germline V CDR1 and CDR2: MNHEY, SVGAGI. The sample also formed part of further work on human thymus T cells. That paper states: Thymus specimens were resections from corrective heart surgery.

Sequences were obtained from thymocytes. The chain recombines TRBV6-5 with TRBJ1-2; D unclear. This TCR was recovered from a girl less than two years old with a congenital heart defect. CDR3 sequence reads: CASSYSRDRSSGYTF. Here the CDR3 DNA reads TGTGCCAGCAGTTACTCGCGGGATCGTTCGAGTGGCTACACCTTC.